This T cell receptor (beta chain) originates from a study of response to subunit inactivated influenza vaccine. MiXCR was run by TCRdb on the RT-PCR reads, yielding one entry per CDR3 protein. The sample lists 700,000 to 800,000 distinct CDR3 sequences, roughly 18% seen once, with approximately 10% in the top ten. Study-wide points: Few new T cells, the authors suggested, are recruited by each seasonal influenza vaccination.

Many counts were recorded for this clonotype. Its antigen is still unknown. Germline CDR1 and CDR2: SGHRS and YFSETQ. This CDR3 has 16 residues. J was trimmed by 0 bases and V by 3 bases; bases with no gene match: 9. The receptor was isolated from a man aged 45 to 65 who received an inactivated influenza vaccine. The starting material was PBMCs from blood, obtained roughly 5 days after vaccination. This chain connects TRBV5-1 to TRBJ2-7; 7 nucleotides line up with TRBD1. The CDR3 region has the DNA TGCGCCAGCAGCTCCCAAACACAGGGGTCCTCCTACGAGCAGTACTTC. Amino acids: CASSSQTQGSSYEQYF.